This is a list of T cell receptor beta chains from one sample in a study of blood T cell repertoires in COVID-19. Some clones are missing from TCRdb's copy, which holds only in-frame ones; the method was immunoSEQ multiplex PCR. The sample includes about half a million clones, 80% to 90% of them seen just once. The material sequenced was peripheral blood. These receptor sequences come from a human donor in a cohort sampled during active COVID-19. The CDR3 runs from the conserved cysteine through the conserved F or W. The order of the fields is D gene, clone size, V gene, J gene, CDR3 protein, CDR3 DNA. The D gene is left open where the match is weak. Some rows mark clone size as missing; the rest say once, few, many or name a class of expanded clone.

NA	NA	TRBV6-1	TRBJ2-6	CASSEQRTSFSGANVLTF	TGTGCCAGCAGTGAACAGCGTACCTCATTCTCTGGGGCCAACGTCCTGACTTTC
TRBD2	NA	TRBV3-1/TRBV3-2	TRBJ2-3	CASSQLREADTQYF	TGTGCCAGCAGCCAACTCCGGGAGGCGGATACGCAGTATTTT
NA	NA	TRBV5-6	TRBJ1-2	CASSRGYGGYTF	TGTGCCAGCAGCAGGGGTTACGGTGGCTACACCTTC
TRBD2	NA	TRBV3-1/TRBV3-2	TRBJ2-5	CASSLGAGGGRETQYF	TGTGCCAGCAGCCTCGGAGCGGGAGGGGGTAGAGAGACCCAGTACTTC
TRBD2	NA	TRBV7-3	TRBJ2-1	CASSFGLAEGSEQFF	TGTGCCAGCAGCTTCGGACTAGCGGAGGGGAGTGAGCAGTTCTTC
TRBD1	NA	TRBV6-2/TRBV6-3	TRBJ1-5	CASSKTGKWVQPQHF	TGTGCCAGCAGTAAGACAGGGAAATGGGTTCAGCCCCAGCATTTT
TRBD2	NA	TRBV4-2	TRBJ2-1	CASSHSGSENEQFF	TGTGCCAGCAGCCATAGCGGGAGCGAAAATGAGCAGTTCTTC
NA	NA	TRBV4-1	TRBJ2-7	CASSVSLSLRTYEQYF	TGCGCCAGCAGCGTGTCCTTGTCTCTCAGGACATACGAGCAGTACTTC
NA	NA	TRBV19	TRBJ2-5	CASREGGVQETQYF	TGTGCCAGTAGAGAGGGAGGTGTCCAAGAGACCCAGTACTTC
TRBD1	few	TRBV6-5	TRBJ2-7	CASSYSNRGSYEQYF	TGTGCCAGCAGTTACTCGAACAGGGGATCCTACGAGCAGTACTTC
NA	NA	TRBV3-1/TRBV3-2	TRBJ1-1	CASSLRGMNTEAFF	TGTGCCAGCAGCCTGAGGGGGATGAACACTGAAGCTTTCTTT
NA	NA	TRBV28	TRBJ2-7	CASGGTGVYEQYF	TGTGCCAGCGGGGGGACGGGAGTCTACGAGCAGTACTTC
TRBD2	NA	TRBV11-3	TRBJ2-2	CASSRTRGTGELFF	TGTGCCAGCAGCCGGACTAGAGGGACCGGGGAGCTGTTTTTT
NA	NA	TRBV6-5	TRBJ1-5	CASTTGNQPQHF	TGTGCCAGCACTACGGGGAATCAGCCCCAGCATTTT
TRBD1	once	TRBV5-8	TRBJ1-5	CASSLGVGTGTQPQHF	TGTGCCAGCAGCTTGGGAGTGGGGACAGGGACTCAGCCCCAGCATTTT
TRBD2	NA	TRBV7-2	TRBJ2-5	CASSFRLAGTRQETQYF	TGTGCCAGCAGCTTTAGGTTAGCGGGAACAAGGCAAGAGACCCAGTACTTC
NA	NA	TRBV7-3	TRBJ1-1	CASSLRWRSEAFF	TGTGCCAGCAGCTTACGCTGGAGGTCTGAAGCTTTCTTT
TRBD1	NA	TRBV9	TRBJ2-1	CASRDGTGQYNEQFF	TGTGCCAGCAGGGACGGGACAGGCCAATACAATGAGCAGTTCTTC
NA	NA	TRBV19	TRBJ1-2	CASSIDWQAPSRRGYTF	TGTGCCAGTAGTATAGACTGGCAGGCCCCAAGTCGACGAGGCTACACCTTC
TRBD1	NA	TRBV30	TRBJ1-5	CAWSATGQHQPQHF	TGTGCCTGGAGTGCTACGGGACAGCATCAGCCCCAGCATTTT
NA	NA	TRBV5-1	TRBJ2-5	CASSRTVYQETQYF	TGCGCCAGCAGCCGAACAGTGTACCAAGAGACCCAGTACTTC
NA	once	TRBV7-3	TRBJ2-1	CASSLRVLASTHEQFF	TGTGCCAGCAGCTTAAGGGTCTTGGCTAGCACACATGAGCAGTTCTTC
TRBD2	NA	TRBV11-2	TRBJ2-3	CASSLDISGRLTDTQYF	TGTGCCAGCAGCTTAGATATTTCCGGGAGGCTGACAGATACGCAGTATTTT
NA	NA	TRBV15	TRBJ2-3	CATTTGSTDTQYF	TGTGCCACCACGACGGGGAGCACAGATACGCAGTATTTT
NA	NA	TRBV30	TRBJ2-2	CAYSNRNTGELFF	TGTGCCTACTCGAACAGGAACACCGGGGAGCTGTTTTTT
TRBD1	once	TRBV10-3	TRBJ1-2	CAITRDRSNYGYTF	TGTGCCATCACTCGGGACAGGTCTAACTATGGCTACACCTTC
TRBD1	NA	TRBV15	TRBJ2-7	CATSIRTGVTYEQYF	TGTGCCACCAGCATACGGACAGGGGTGACCTACGAGCAGTACTTC
NA	NA	TRBV2	TRBJ1-6	CAGGGEGTPTSPLHF	TGTGCCGGGGGCGGGGAGGGCACTCCTACCTCACCCCTCCACTTT
NA	NA	TRBV28	TRBJ2-7	CASSRQAPYEQYF	TGTGCCAGCAGTCGGCAGGCCCCCTACGAGCAGTACTTC
NA	NA	TRBV5-6	TRBJ1-3	CASSLALVSSGNTIYF	TGTGCCAGCAGCTTGGCTTTGGTTAGCTCTGGAAACACCATATATTTT
NA	few	TRBV3-1/TRBV3-2	TRBJ2-1	CASSQERSSYNEQFF	TGTGCCAGCAGCCAAGAGCGGAGCAGCTACAATGAGCAGTTCTTC
TRBD2	NA	TRBV7-2	TRBJ2-7	CASSLSGAGGRGEQYF	TGTGCCAGCAGCTTAAGCGGGGCGGGAGGAAGAGGCGAGCAGTACTTC
TRBD2	NA	TRBV9	TRBJ2-5	CASSRGTSSQETQYF	TGTGCCAGCAGCCGCGGGACTAGCTCCCAAGAGACCCAGTACTTC
TRBD1	NA	TRBV27	TRBJ2-5	CASSLLGTGVSQYF	TGTGCCAGCAGTTTATTGGGGACAGGGGTTTCCCAGTACTTC
TRBD2	NA	TRBV19	TRBJ2-1	CASRRGGSKDEQFF	TGTGCCAGTAGGAGGGGCGGGAGTAAAGATGAGCAGTTCTTC
TRBD1	NA	TRBV28	TRBJ1-2	CASSMTGGEYGYTF	TGTGCCAGCAGTATGACAGGGGGAGAGTATGGCTACACCTTC
NA	NA	TRBV28	TRBJ2-1	CASSLGERQFF	TGTGCCAGCAGTTTGGGAGAGCGGCAGTTCTTC